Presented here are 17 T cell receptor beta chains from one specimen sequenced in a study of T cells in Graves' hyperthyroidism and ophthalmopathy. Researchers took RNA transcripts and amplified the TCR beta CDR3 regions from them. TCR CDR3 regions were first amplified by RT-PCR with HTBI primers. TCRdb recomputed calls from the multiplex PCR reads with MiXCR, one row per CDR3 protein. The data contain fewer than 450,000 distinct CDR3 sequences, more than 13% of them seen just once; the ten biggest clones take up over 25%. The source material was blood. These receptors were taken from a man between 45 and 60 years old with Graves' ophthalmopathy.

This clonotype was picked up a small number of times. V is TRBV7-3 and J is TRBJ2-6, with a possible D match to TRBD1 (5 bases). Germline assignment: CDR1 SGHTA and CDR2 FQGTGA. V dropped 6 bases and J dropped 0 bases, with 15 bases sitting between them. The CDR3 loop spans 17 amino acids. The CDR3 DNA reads TGTGCCAGCAGTTTCTCAGGGCGCAACTCTGGGGCCAACGTCCTGACTTTC. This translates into CASSFSGRNSGANVLTF. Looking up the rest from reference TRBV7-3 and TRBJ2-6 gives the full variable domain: GAGVSQTPSNKVTEKGKYVELRCDPISGHTALYWYRQSLGQGPEFLIYFQGTGAADDSGLPNDRFFAVRPEGSVSTLKIQRTERGDSAVYLCASSFSGRNSGANVLTFGAGSRLTVL.

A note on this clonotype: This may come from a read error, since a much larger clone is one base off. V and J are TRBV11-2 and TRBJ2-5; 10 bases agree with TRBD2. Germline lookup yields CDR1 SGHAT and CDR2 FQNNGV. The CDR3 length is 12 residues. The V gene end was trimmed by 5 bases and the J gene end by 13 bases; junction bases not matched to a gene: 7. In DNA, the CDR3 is TGTGCCAGCAGCGGAAGCGGGGGGGCCCCGTACTTC. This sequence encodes CASSGSGGAPYF.

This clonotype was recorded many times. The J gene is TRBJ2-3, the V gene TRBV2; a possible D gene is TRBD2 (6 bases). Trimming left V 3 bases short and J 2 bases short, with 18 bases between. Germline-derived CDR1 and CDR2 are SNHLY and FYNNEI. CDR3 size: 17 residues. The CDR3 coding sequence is TGTGCCAGCAGTGACCTCGTGTCGGGAGATGTCACAGATACGCAGTATTTT. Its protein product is CASSDLVSGDVTDTQYF.

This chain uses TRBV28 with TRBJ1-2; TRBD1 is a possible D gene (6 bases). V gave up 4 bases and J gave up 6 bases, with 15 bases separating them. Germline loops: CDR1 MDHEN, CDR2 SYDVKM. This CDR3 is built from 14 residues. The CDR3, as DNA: TGTGCCAGCAGTTCGTACAGGGATCCGGATGGCTACACCTTC. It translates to CASSSYRDPDGYTF.

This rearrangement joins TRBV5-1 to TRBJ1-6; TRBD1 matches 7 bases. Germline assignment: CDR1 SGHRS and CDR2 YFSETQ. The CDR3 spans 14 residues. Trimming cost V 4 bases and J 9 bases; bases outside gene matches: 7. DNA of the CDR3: TGCGCCAGCAGCGGGAAGGGACAGCCTTCACCCCTCCACTTT. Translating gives CASSGKGQPSPLHF. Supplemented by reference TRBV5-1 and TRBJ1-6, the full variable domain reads KAGVTQTPRYLIKTRGQQVTLSCSPISGHRSVSWYQQTPGQGLQFLFEYFSETQRNKGNFPGRFSGRQFSNSRSEMNVSTLELGDSALYLCASSGKGQPSPLHFGNGTRLTVT.

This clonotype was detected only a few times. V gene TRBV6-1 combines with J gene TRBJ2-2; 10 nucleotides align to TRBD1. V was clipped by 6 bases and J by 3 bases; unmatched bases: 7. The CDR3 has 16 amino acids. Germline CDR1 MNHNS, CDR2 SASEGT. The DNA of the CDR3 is TGTGCCAGCAGAACTAGGACAGGGGGAGACACCGGGGAGCTGTTTTTT. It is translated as CASRTRTGGDTGELFF.

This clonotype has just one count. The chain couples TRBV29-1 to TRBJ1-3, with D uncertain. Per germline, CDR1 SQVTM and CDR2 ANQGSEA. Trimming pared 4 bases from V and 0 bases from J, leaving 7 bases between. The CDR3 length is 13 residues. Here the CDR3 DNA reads TGCAGCGTTGGAGGGCACTCTGGAAACACCATATATTTT. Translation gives CSVGGHSGNTIYF.

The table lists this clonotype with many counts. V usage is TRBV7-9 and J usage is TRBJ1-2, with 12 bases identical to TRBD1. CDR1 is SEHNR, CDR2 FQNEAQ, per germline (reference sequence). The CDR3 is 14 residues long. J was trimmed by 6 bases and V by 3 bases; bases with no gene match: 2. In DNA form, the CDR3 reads TGTGCCAGCAGCTTGGGACAGGGGGCGAATGGCTACACCTTC. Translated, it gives CASSLGQGANGYTF.

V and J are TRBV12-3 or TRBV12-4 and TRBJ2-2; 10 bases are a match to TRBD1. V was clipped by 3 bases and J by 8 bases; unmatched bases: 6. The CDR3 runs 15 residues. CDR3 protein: CASSLWDRGMGELFF. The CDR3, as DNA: TGTGCCAGCAGTTTGTGGGACAGGGGTATGGGGGAGCTGTTTTTT.

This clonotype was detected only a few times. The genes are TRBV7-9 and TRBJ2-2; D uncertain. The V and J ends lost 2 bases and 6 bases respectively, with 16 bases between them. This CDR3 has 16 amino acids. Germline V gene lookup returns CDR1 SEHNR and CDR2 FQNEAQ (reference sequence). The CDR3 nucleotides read TGTGCCAGCAGCTTAAGGTCGGCGGATGATTCCGGGGAGCTGTTTTTT. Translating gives CASSLRSADDSGELFF.

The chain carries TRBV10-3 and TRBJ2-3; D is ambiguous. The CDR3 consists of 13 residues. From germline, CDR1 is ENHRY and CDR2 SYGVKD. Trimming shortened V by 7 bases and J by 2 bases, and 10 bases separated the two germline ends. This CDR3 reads CAIIDSNTDTQYF. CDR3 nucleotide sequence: TGTGCCATCATTGACTCTAACACAGATACGCAGTATTTT.

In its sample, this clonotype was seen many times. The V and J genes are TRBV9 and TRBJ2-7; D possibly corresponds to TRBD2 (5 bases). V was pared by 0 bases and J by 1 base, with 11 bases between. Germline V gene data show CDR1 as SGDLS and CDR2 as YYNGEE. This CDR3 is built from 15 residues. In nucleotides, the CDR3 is TGTGCCAGCAGCGTAGCTCTTGGCGGGTCCTACGAGCAGTACTTC. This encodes CASSVALGGSYEQYF.

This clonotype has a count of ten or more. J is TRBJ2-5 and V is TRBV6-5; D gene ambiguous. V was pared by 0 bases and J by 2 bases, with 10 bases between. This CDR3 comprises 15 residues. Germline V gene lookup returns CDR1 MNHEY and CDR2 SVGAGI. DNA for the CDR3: TGTGCCAGCAGTTACTCGTGGAGTGAACAAGAGACCCAGTACTTC. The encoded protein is CASSYSWSEQETQYF.

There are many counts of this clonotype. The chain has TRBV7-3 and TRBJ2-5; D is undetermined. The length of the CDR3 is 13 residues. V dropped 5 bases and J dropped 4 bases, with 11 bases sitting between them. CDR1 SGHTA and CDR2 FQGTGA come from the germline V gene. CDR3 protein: CASSPRWGETQYF. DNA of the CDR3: TGTGCCAGCAGCCCCCGTTGGGGAGAGACCCAGTACTTC.

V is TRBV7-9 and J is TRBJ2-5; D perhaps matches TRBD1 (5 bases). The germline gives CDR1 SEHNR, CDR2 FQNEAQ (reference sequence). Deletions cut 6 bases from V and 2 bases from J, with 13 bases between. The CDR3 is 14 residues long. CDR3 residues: CASSYDSIQETQYF. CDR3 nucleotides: TGTGCCAGCAGTTACGACAGTATACAAGAGACCCAGTACTTC. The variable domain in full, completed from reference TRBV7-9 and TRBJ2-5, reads DTGVSQNPRHKITKRGQNVTFRCDPISEHNRLYWYRQTLGQGPEFLTYFQNEAQLEKSRLLSDRFSAERPKGSFSTLEIQRTEQGDSAMYLCASSYDSIQETQYFGPGTRLLVL.

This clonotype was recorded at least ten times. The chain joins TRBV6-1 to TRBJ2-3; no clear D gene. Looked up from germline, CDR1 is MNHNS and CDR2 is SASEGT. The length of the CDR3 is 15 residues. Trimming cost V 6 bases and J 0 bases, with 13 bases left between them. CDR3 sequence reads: CASSDDTFSTDTQYF. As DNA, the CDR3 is TGTGCCAGCAGCGATGACACGTTTAGCACAGATACGCAGTATTTT.

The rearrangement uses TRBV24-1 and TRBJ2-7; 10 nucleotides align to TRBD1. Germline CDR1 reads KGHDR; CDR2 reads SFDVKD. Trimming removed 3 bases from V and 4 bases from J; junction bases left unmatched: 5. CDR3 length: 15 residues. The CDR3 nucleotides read TGTGCCACCAGTGATCCGGGACAGGGGAAATACGAGCAGTACTTC. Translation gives CATSDPGQGKYEQYF.